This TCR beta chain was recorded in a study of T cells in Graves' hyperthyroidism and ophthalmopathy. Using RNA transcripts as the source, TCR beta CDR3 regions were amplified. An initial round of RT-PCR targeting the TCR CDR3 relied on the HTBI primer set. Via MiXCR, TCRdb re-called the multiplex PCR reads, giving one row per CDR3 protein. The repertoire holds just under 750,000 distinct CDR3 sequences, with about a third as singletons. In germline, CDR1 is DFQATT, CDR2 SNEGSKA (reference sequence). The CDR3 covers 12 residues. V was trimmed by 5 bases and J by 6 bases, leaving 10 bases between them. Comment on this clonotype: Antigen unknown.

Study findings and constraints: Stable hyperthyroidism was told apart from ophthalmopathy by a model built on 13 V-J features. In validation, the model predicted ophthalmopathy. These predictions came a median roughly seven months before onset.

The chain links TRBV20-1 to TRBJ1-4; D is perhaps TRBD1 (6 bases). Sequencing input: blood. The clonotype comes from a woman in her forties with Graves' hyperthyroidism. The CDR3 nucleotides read TGCAGTGCTGATCAGGGGCATGAAAAACTGTTTTTT. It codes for CSADQGHEKLFF.